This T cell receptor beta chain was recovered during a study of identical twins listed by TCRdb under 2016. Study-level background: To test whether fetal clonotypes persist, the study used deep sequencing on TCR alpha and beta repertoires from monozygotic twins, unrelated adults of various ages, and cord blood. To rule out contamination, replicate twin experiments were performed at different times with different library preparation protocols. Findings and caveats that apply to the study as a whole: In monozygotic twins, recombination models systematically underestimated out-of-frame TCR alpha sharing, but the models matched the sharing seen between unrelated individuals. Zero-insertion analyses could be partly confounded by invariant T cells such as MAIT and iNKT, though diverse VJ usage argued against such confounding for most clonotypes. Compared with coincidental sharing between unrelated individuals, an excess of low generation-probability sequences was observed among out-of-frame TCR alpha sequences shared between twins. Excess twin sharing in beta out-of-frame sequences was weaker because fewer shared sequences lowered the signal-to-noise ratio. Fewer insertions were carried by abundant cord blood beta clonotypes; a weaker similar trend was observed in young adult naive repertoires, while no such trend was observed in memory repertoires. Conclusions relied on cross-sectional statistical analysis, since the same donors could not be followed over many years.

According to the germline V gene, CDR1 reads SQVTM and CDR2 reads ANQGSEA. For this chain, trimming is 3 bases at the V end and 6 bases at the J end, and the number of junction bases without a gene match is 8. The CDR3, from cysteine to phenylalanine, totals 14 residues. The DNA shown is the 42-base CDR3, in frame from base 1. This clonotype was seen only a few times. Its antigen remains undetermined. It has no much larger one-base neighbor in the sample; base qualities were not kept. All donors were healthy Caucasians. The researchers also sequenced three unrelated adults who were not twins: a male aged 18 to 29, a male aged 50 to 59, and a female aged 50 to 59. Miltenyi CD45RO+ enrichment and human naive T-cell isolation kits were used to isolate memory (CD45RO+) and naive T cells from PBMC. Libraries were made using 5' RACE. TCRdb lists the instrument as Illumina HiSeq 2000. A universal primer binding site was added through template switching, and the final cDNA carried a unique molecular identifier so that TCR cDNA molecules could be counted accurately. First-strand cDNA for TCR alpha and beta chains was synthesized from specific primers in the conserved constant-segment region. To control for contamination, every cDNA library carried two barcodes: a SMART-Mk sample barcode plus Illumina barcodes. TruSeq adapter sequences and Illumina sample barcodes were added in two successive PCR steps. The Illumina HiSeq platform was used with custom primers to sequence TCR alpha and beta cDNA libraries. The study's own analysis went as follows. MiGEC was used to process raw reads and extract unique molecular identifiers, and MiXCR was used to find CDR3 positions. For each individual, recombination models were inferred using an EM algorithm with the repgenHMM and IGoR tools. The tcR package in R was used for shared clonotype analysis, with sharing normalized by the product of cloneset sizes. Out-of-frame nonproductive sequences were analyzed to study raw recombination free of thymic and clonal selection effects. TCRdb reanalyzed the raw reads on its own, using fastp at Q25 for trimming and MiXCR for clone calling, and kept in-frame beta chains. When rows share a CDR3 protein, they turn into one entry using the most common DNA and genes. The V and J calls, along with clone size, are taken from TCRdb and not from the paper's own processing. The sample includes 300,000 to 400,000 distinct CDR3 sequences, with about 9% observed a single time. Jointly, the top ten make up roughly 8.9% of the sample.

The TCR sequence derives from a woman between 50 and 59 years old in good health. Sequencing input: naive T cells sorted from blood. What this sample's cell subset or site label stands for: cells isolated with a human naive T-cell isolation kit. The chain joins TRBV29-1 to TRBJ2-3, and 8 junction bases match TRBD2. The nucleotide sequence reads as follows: TGCAGCGTTGATGCAGCGGGAGATAGGGATACGCAGTATTTT. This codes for CSVDAAGDRDTQYF.